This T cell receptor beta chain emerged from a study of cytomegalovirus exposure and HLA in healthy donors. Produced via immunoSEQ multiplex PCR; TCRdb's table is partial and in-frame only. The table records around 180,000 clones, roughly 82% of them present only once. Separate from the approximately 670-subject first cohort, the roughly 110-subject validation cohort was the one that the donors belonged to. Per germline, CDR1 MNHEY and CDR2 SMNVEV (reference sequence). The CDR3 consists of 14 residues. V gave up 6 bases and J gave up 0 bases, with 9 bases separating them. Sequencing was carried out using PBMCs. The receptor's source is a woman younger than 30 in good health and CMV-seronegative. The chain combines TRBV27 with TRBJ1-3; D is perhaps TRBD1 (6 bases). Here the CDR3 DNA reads TGTGCCAGCAGACAGGGCAGCTCTGGAAACACCATATATTTT. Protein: CASRQGSSGNTIYF.